The 13 T cell receptor beta chains given below trace back to one sample, sequenced in a study of regulatory T cells in long-lasting Graves disease. Arm-PCR of CDR3 regions and iRepertoire HTBI primers were used to build TCR beta libraries. TCRdb re-called the multiplex PCR reads with MiXCR, one entry per CDR3 protein. The sample contains approximately 380,000 distinct CDR3 sequences, about a fifth of which appear only once. Described time point: persistent/refractory GD, antithyroid drugs over 5 years with positive TRAb. Extracted RNA from PBMCs served as the source of the TCR library. The specimen was peripheral blood mononuclear cells (PBMCs), collected when the disease was refractory, from a patient treated with antithyroid drugs. Receptors were obtained from a female donor with Graves disease.

This clonotype was counted only a few times. The chain employs TRBV10-2 and TRBJ1-2; a weak D match, TRBD1 (5 bases). CDR3 length: 13 amino acids. Germline loops: CDR1 WSHSY, CDR2 SAAADI. Trimming stripped 6 bases from V and 8 bases from J, with 16 bases between. The CDR3 loop is CASSGTSSQGYTF. The CDR3 region has the DNA TGCGCCAGCAGCGGGACCTCCTCTCAAGGCTACACCTTC.

The V call is TRBV5-4, the J call TRBJ1-2, with D possibly being TRBD1 (5 bases). Germline V gene lookup returns CDR1 SGHNT and CDR2 YYREEE (reference sequence). CDR3 length: 15 residues. Trimming removed 0 bases from V and 4 bases from J, with 13 bases in between. CDR3 DNA: TGTGCCAGCAGCTTGGACAGGTCTCATGGCTATGGCTACACCTTC. Translating it yields CASSLDRSHGYGYTF. Complete variable domain (other parts from reference TRBV5-4 and TRBJ1-2): ETGVTQSPTHLIKTRGQQVTLRCSSQSGHNTVSWYQQALGQGPQFIFQYYREEENGRGNFPPRFSGLQFPNYSSELNVNALELDDSALYLCASSLDRSHGYGYTFGSGTRLTVV.

This clonotype was detected a few times. The chain carries TRBV11-3 and TRBJ2-2; D is possibly TRBD1 or TRBD2 (5 bases each). The CDR3 consists of 14 residues. Trimming took 5 bases from V and 1 from J, leaving 8 bases between them. Germline-derived CDR1 and CDR2 are SGHNT and YENEEA. In DNA, the CDR3 is TGTGCCAGCAGCCGGGGCCAGAACACCGGGGAGCTGTTTTTT. Amino acids: CASSRGQNTGELFF.

The CDR3 coding sequence is TGTGCCAGCAGCACCCAGCTCGGCAGGGGCAGAAACACCATATATTTT. Translating gives CASSTQLGRGRNTIYF. The rearrangement joins TRBV3-1 to TRBJ1-3; possible D gene TRBD1, 6 bases. The CDR3 totals 16 residues. V lost 5 bases and J 5 bases, leaving 19 bases between the germline ends. Germline assignment: CDR1 LGHDT and CDR2 YNNKEL (reference sequence).

This clonotype has a handful of counts. J is TRBJ2-7 and V is TRBV7-8, with D uncertain. The CDR3 has 14 amino acids. Germline V gene data show CDR1 as SGHVS and CDR2 as FQNEAQ. The germline V and J ends were trimmed by 2 bases and 5 bases, with 13 bases remaining between them. Here the CDR3 reads CASSLISGRDEQYF. In DNA, the CDR3 is TGTGCCAGCAGCTTAATCTCGGGTCGGGACGAGCAGTACTTC.

This clonotype was found many times. The chain is built from TRBV20-1 and TRBJ2-5; 8 bases are a match to TRBD2. Per germline, CDR1 DFQATT and CDR2 SNEGSKA (reference sequence). The CDR3 extends over 13 amino acids. V shed 6 bases and J 5 bases; nucleotides not matched to a gene: 8. CDR3 sequence (DNA): TGCAGTGCCCCGGGACTAGGGGGTGAGACCCAGTACTTC. Translating gives CSAPGLGGETQYF.

The rearrangement joins TRBV5-1 to TRBJ1-1, with TRBD1 as a possible D gene (6 bases). The CDR3 runs to 18 residues. Germline V CDR1 and CDR2: SGHRS, YFSETQ. Trimming took 0 bases from V and 6 from J, leaving 24 bases between them. CDR3 DNA sequence: TGCGCCAGCAGCTTGGCCTCGACAGGTTCGAGGTCCGTAGCTGAAGCTTTCTTT. Its protein is CASSLASTGSRSVAEAFF.

This clonotype was counted between two and nine times. V is TRBV5-1 and J is TRBJ2-3; D might be TRBD2 (6 bases). CDR1 is SGHRS and CDR2 is YFSETQ in the germline V gene. This CDR3 has 13 residues. Trimming took off 4 bases at V and 4 bases at J, with 10 bases between the two ends. The CDR3 bases are TGCGCCAGCAGCACCGTAGCGGCAGATACGCAGTATTTT. It yields the protein CASSTVAADTQYF. The whole variable domain, remainder taken from reference TRBV5-1 and TRBJ2-3, is KAGVTQTPRYLIKTRGQQVTLSCSPISGHRSVSWYQQTPGQGLQFLFEYFSETQRNKGNFPGRFSGRQFSNSRSEMNVSTLELGDSALYLCASSTVAADTQYFGPGTRLTVL.

The table lists this clonotype with a few counts. The rearrangement uses TRBV20-1 and TRBJ1-6; a possible D gene is TRBD1 (5 bases). Trimming left V 6 bases short and J 8 bases short, with 14 bases between. Germline V lookup: CDR1 DFQATT, CDR2 SNEGSKA (reference sequence). This CDR3 is 13 amino acids long. Here the CDR3 reads CSAEAGLYSPLHF. The CDR3 DNA reads as TGCAGTGCCGAGGCAGGGTTGTATTCACCCCTCCACTTT.

This clonotype was seen many times. The chain uses TRBV5-8 and TRBJ1-2; no clear D. With 2 bases removed from V and 8 bases from J, the gap between germline ends came to 10 bases. The germline gives CDR1 SGHTS, CDR2 YDEGEE. The CDR3 covers 12 residues. DNA for the CDR3: TGTGCCAGCAGCTTTTCAAGATCCGGCTACACCTTC. Amino acid sequence: CASSFSRSGYTF.

This sequence joins TRBV20-1 and TRBJ2-5; 9 bases fit TRBD2. Unmatched junction bases numbered 5, after V lost 5 bases and J lost 4 bases. The CDR3 extends over 13 amino acids. The germline gives CDR1 DFQATT, CDR2 SNEGSKA (reference sequence). The CDR3 reads CSASAGGGETQYF. The CDR3, as DNA: TGCAGTGCTTCAGCGGGAGGCGGAGAGACCCAGTACTTC.

This clonotype was detected only a few times. The rearrangement links TRBV10-3 to TRBJ2-5, with D possibly TRBD1 on 6 matching bases. V shed 6 bases and J shed 2 bases, with 13 bases lying between them. The length of the CDR3 is 14 residues. Germline CDR1 ENHRY, CDR2 SYGVKD. The DNA of the CDR3 is TGTGCCATCAGGGGGGACATCGAACAAGAGACCCAGTACTTC. Protein sequence: CAIRGDIEQETQYF.

This clonotype was observed many times. This chain joins TRBV28 and TRBJ1-2; 11 nucleotides align to TRBD1. Germline values: CDR1 MDHEN, CDR2 SYDVKM. J lost 7 bases, V lost 7 bases, and 20 bases had no gene match. This CDR3 contains 18 residues. Written as DNA, the CDR3 is TGTGCCAGCACGACTACTTCCCCCCCGGACAGGGGGCAGGGTGGCTACACCTTC. It is translated as CASTTTSPPDRGQGGYTF.